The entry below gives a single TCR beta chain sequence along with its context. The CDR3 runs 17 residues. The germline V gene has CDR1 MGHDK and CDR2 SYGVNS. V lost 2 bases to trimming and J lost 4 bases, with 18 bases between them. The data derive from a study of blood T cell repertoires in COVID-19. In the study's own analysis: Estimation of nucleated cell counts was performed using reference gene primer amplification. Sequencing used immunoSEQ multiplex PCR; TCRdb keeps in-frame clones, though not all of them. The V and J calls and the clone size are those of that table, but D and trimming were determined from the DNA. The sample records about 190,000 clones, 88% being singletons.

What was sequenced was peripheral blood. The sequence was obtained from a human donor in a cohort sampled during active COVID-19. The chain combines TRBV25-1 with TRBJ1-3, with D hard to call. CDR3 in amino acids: CASSELLGEAAGNTIYF. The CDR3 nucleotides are TGTGCCAGCAGTGAACTTCTGGGAGAGGCTGCGGGAAACACCATATATTTT.